The 14 T cell receptor beta chains listed next were all sequenced from one sample in a study of spatial heterogeneity in lung cancer. TCRdb reprocessed the 5' RACE reads with MiXCR, giving one entry per CDR3 protein. The sample lists roughly 40,000 distinct CDR3 sequences; under 7.5% were seen once. Time point denoted: sample taken at primary tumor resection. Sequencing used PBMCs, obtained at surgery. The receptors shown here come from a female donor with early-stage non-small cell lung cancer.

This clonotype was observed many times. The rearrangement joins TRBV9 to TRBJ2-5; D gene unclear. V was pared by 4 bases and J by 5 bases, with 15 bases between. The CDR3 consists of 14 residues. Germline-derived CDR1 and CDR2 are SGDLS and YYNGEE. The CDR3 DNA reads TGTGCCAGCAGCTCCCGGAGAACGTCGGAGACCCAGTACTTC. The encoded protein is CASSSRRTSETQYF.

V is TRBV12-3 or TRBV12-4 and J is TRBJ2-7; 9 nucleotides align to TRBD1. Unmatched junction bases numbered 3, after V lost 4 bases and J lost 2 bases. The CDR3 totals 14 residues. Here the CDR3 DNA reads TGTGCCAGCAGTTCGGGACAGGGAGCCTACGAGCAGTACTTC. Protein sequence: CASSSGQGAYEQYF.

This clonotype was detected a few times. The V call is TRBV6-5, the J call TRBJ1-2; perhaps TRBD1 as D (5 bases). V was trimmed by 7 bases and J by 0 bases, leaving 12 bases between them. This CDR3 is 14 amino acids long. Per the germline V gene, CDR1 is MNHEY and CDR2 is SVGAGI. CDR3 DNA: TGTGCCAGCACTCAGGGTTACGCTAACTATGGCTACACCTTC. Protein: CASTQGYANYGYTF.

This clonotype occurred a few times. J is TRBJ2-2 and V is TRBV30; D gene uncertain. The V gene lost 4 bases and the J gene lost 5 bases, with 14 bases spanning the gap. The CDR3 is 14 amino acids. Germline V lookup: CDR1 GTSNPN, CDR2 SVGIG (reference sequence). The CDR3 DNA reads TGTGCCTGGAAAGGACCCGGAAAAACCGGGGAGCTGTTTTTT. It specifies CAWKGPGKTGELFF.

This clonotype was seen repeatedly, ten times or more. The DNA for the CDR3 is TGTGCCATCCGGGACGGGAGCTCCTACAATGAGCAGTTCTTC. This translates into CAIRDGSSYNEQFF. The J gene is TRBJ2-1, the V gene TRBV10-3, with D possibly TRBD2 on 6 matching bases. The CDR3 runs to 14 residues. Trimming removed 8 bases at V and 0 bases at J, with 11 bases between. Germline CDR1 reads ENHRY; CDR2 reads SYGVKD.

In its sample, this clonotype was seen many times. V gene TRBV9 combines with J gene TRBJ2-3, with D possibly TRBD2 on 6 matching bases. Trimming left V 4 bases short and J 1 base short, with 13 bases between. Germline V lookup: CDR1 SGDLS, CDR2 YYNGEE. This CDR3 has 15 amino acids. The CDR3 spells CASSPPWGGTDTQYF. For the CDR3, the DNA is TGTGCCAGCAGCCCCCCTTGGGGGGGCACAGATACGCAGTATTTT.

This clonotype was observed many times. The rearrangement links TRBV20-1 to TRBJ2-3; D might be TRBD1 (6 bases). The V end was cut by 0 bases, the J end by 4 bases, with 14 bases between. This CDR3 comprises 15 residues. In germline, CDR1 is DFQATT, CDR2 SNEGSKA (reference sequence). The CDR3 nucleotides are TGCAGTGCTAGAGATTCCAGGGGCGCATCAGATACGCAGTATTTT. Translating it yields CSARDSRGASDTQYF.

The V and J genes are TRBV2 and TRBJ1-4; D gene unclear. Germline V gene data show CDR1 as SNHLY and CDR2 as FYNNEI. V lost 6 bases, J lost 4 bases, and 9 bases lay in between. This CDR3 has 13 amino acids. As DNA, the CDR3 is TGTGCCAGCAGAGGAGGACTTAATGAAAAACTGTTTTTT. Protein: CASRGGLNEKLFF.

At least ten counts were recorded for this clonotype. The chain uses TRBV10-3 and TRBJ2-1; 9 bases map to TRBD2. The V segment lost 2 bases and the J segment 0 bases; nucleotides outside the gene matches: 11. Per the germline V gene, CDR1 is ENHRY and CDR2 is SYGVKD. CDR3 length: 19 residues. CDR3 DNA: TGTGCCATCAGTGAGATGAATAGCGGGGGTCTGAGCTCCTACAATGAGCAGTTCTTC. Its protein product is CAISEMNSGGLSSYNEQFF.

The gene calls are TRBV7-9 and TRBJ2-2, with 12 bases fitting TRBD1. The CDR3 is 17 amino acids. Germline CDR1 and CDR2: SEHNR and FQNEAQ (reference sequence). With V trimmed by 5 bases and J by 0 bases, 4 bases remained unmatched. This CDR3 reads CASSLGTGGANTGELFF. For the CDR3, the DNA is TGTGCCAGCAGCCTCGGGACAGGGGGCGCGAACACCGGGGAGCTGTTTTTT. Together with reference TRBV7-9 and TRBJ2-2, the CDR3 gives the full variable domain: DTGVSQNPRHKITKRGQNVTFRCDPISEHNRLYWYRQTLGQGPEFLTYFQNEAQLEKSRLLSDRFSAERPKGSFSTLEIQRTEQGDSAMYLCASSLGTGGANTGELFFGEGSRLTVL.

The table lists this clonotype with a few counts. V and J are TRBV6-6 and TRBJ2-3; no firm D call. This CDR3 has 13 residues. Trimming removed 5 bases at V and 6 bases at J, with 12 bases between. The germline gives CDR1 MNHNY, CDR2 SVGAGI (reference sequence). The CDR3 is CASSPARTDTQYF. The CDR3 DNA is TGTGCCAGCAGTCCCGCACGAACGGATACGCAGTATTTT.

The V and J genes are TRBV4-1 and TRBJ2-3, with a possible D match to TRBD1 (5 bases). The length of the CDR3 is 15 residues. Trimming removed 3 bases from V and 3 bases from J, with 13 bases in between. Germline V CDR1 and CDR2: MGHRA, YSYEKL. CDR3 in amino acids: CASSHLKAGTDTQYF. In DNA, the CDR3 is TGCGCCAGCAGCCACCTAAAAGCAGGGACAGATACGCAGTATTTT.

The chain carries TRBV5-1 and TRBJ1-1; TRBD1 aligns across 8 bases. The CDR3 extends over 18 amino acids. Germline CDR1 SGHRS, CDR2 YFSETQ. Trimming at V came to 0 bases and at J to 0 bases, leaving 10 bases not matched to a gene. The CDR3 loop reads CASSLGATGVLLNTEAFF. The DNA of the CDR3 is TGCGCCAGCAGCTTGGGGGCGACAGGGGTGCTGTTGAACACTGAAGCTTTCTTT.

In its sample, this clonotype was seen a few times. J is TRBJ1-1 and V is TRBV5-6; tentative D call: TRBD1 (5 bases). V was pared by 0 bases and J by 0 bases, with 18 bases between. The CDR3 covers 18 residues. The germline V gene encodes CDR1 SGHDT and CDR2 YYEEEE. This chain's CDR3 is CASSLGFTGLSLNTEAFF. CDR3 sequence (DNA): TGTGCCAGCAGCTTGGGGTTCACGGGACTCAGCTTGAACACTGAAGCTTTCTTT.